This entry lists 9 T cell receptor beta chains sequenced from one sample in a study of blood T cell repertoires in COVID-19. Sequencing was performed with immunoSEQ multiplex PCR; in TCRdb, only in-frame clones are kept and a portion is missing. The table shows about 71,000 clones, with 75% to 90% occurring only once. Sequences were obtained from peripheral blood. Receptor source: a man aged 50-59 years with acute or convalescent COVID-19.

The chain recombines TRBV5-1 with TRBJ2-2; TRBD1 aligns across 9 bases. The trim removed 0 bases at V and 3 bases at J, leaving 0 bases unmatched. The germline V gene encodes CDR1 SGHRS and CDR2 YFSETQ. The CDR3 loop spans 15 amino acids. For the CDR3, the DNA is TGCGCCAGCAGCTTGGGACAGGGGGACACCGGGGAGCTGTTTTTT. This translates into CASSLGQGDTGELFF.

The rearrangement uses TRBV10-2 and TRBJ1-3; a possible D gene is TRBD1 (6 bases). The ends were cut back, 8 bases at V and 2 bases at J, with 13 bases in the middle. The CDR3 has 14 residues. The germline V gene encodes CDR1 WSHSY and CDR2 SAAADI. CDR3 in DNA: TGCGCCAGCGGGCTACAGGGTACTGGAAACACCATATATTTT. As protein: CASGLQGTGNTIYF.

The table lists this clone with a few counts. V usage is TRBV30 and J usage is TRBJ2-7; the D gene is possibly TRBD2 (5 bases). Germline lookup yields CDR1 GTSNPN and CDR2 SVGIG (reference sequence). CDR3 size: 15 residues. Trimming cost V 4 bases and J 4 bases, with 20 bases left between them. CDR3 nucleotide sequence: TGTGCCTGGACCAAGGACTTGTCACCAAGATACGAGCAGTACTTC. Its protein product is CAWTKDLSPRYEQYF.

This chain links TRBV12-5 with TRBJ2-1, with a tentative D call TRBD2 (6 bases). Germline loops: CDR1 LGHNT, CDR2 FRNRAP. Trimming took off 3 bases at V and 6 bases at J, with 21 bases between the two ends. This CDR3 has 17 residues. CDR3 region: CASGFSPAPGLINEQFF. DNA of the CDR3: TGTGCTAGTGGTTTCTCCCCAGCTCCGGGACTCATCAATGAGCAGTTCTTC.

The DNA of the CDR3 is TGTGCCAGCAGTTACTCGGCAGGGGGCAATCAGCCCCAGCATTTT. This codes for CASSYSAGGNQPQHF. This rearrangement joins TRBV6-5 to TRBJ1-5; possibly TRBD1 for D (6 bases). The CDR3 extends over 15 amino acids. The germline CDR1 and CDR2 sequences are MNHEY and SVGAGI. V was pared by 0 bases and J by 2 bases, with 8 bases between.

Only one count was recorded for this clone. CDR3 DNA: TGTGCCTGGAGTAACCAGGGCAATCAGCCCCAGCATTTT. This gives the protein CAWSNQGNQPQHF. This chain uses TRBV30 with TRBJ1-5; no clear D gene. V lost 2 bases to trimming and J lost 2 bases, with 7 bases between them. CDR3 length: 13 residues. Germline CDR1 GTSNPN, CDR2 SVGIG (reference sequence).

V gene TRBV2 combines with J gene TRBJ1-6; no definite D call. V lost 4 bases to trimming and J lost 9 bases, with 10 bases between them. Germline lookup yields CDR1 SNHLY and CDR2 FYNNEI. The length of the CDR3 is 13 residues. The CDR3 spells CASSARPGSPLHF. CDR3 DNA: TGTGCCAGCAGTGCACGACCGGGTTCACCCCTCCACTTT.

CDR3 DNA sequence: TGTGCCAGCAGTATTCACGGCGGAGACACTGAAGCTTTCTTT. Its translation: CASSIHGGDTEAFF. This sequence joins TRBV6-2 or TRBV6-3 and TRBJ1-1, with D uncertain. The CDR3 consists of 14 residues. Trimming removed 5 bases from V and 3 bases from J, with 13 bases in between. Germline V gene sequence: CDR1 MNHEY, CDR2 SVGEGT.

V usage is TRBV3-1 (or the pseudogene TRBV3-2) and J usage is TRBJ1-2, with D maybe TRBD1 (6 bases). Germline V gene data show CDR1 as LGHDT and CDR2 as YNNKEL (reference sequence). With 0 bases removed from V and 5 bases from J, the gap between germline ends came to 10 bases. This CDR3 is 14 amino acids long. The CDR3 here is CASSQEQGMYGYTF. In nucleotides, the CDR3 is TGTGCCAGCAGCCAAGAGCAGGGGATGTATGGCTACACCTTC.